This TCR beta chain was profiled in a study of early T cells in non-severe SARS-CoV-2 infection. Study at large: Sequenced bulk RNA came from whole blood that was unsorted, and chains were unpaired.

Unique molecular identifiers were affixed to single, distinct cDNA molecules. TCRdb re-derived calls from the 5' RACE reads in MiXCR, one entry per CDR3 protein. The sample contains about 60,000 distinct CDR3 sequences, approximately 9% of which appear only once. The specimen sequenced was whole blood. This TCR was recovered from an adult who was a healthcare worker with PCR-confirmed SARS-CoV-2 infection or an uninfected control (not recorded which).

The CDR3, as DNA: TGCGCCAGCAGCCCGAAAGCTCCTTCGACTAACAATGAGCAGTTCTTC. It codes for CASSPKAPSTNNEQFF. The chain is built from TRBV5-1 and TRBJ2-1; possible D gene TRBD2, 5 bases. The V and J ends lost 4 bases and 5 bases respectively, with 19 bases between them. This CDR3 spans 16 amino acids. CDR1 and CDR2 (germline): SGHRS, YFSETQ. The full variable domain, completed using reference TRBV5-1 and TRBJ2-1, is KAGVTQTPRYLIKTRGQQVTLSCSPISGHRSVSWYQQTPGQGLQFLFEYFSETQRNKGNFPGRFSGRQFSNSRSEMNVSTLELGDSALYLCASSPKAPSTNNEQFFGPGTRLTVL.